The 12 T cell receptor beta chains given below trace back to one sample, sequenced in a study of PD-1 blockade in classical Hodgkin lymphoma. Sequencing was performed with immunoSEQ multiplex PCR; in TCRdb, only in-frame clones are kept and a portion is missing. The sample holds tens of thousands of clones, around four fifths seen once. Every patient was affected by relapse after autologous stem cell transplantation, while exposure to brentuximab vedotin was not uniform. The specimen comprised peripheral blood mononuclear cells (PBMCs), sampled at baseline. The receptors shown here come from a human donor with classical Hodgkin lymphoma.

This clone was observed a single time. The V and J genes are TRBV5-1 and TRBJ2-1; D is unresolved. Germline V gives CDR1 SGHRS, CDR2 YFSETQ. This CDR3 has 13 residues. Trimming shortened V by 0 bases and J by 3 bases, and 4 bases separated the two germline ends. The CDR3 protein is CASSLGGYNEQFF. As DNA, the CDR3 is TGCGCCAGCAGCTTGGGGGGCTACAATGAGCAGTTCTTC.

In its sample, this clone was seen a few times. The chain links TRBV29-1 to TRBJ1-1, with D perhaps matching TRBD1 (5 bases). The CDR3 is 14 residues long. The germline CDR1 and CDR2 sequences are SQVTM and ANQGSEA. Deletions cut 3 bases from V and 3 bases from J, with 14 bases between. The CDR3 region is CSVDKTGGDTEAFF. In DNA form, the CDR3 reads TGCAGCGTTGACAAAACCGGGGGGGACACTGAAGCTTTCTTT. Variable domain in full (rest from reference TRBV29-1 and TRBJ1-1): SAVISQKPSRDICQRGTSLTIQCQVDSQVTMMFWYRQQPGQSLTLIATANQGSEATYESGFVIDKFPISRPNLTFSTLTVSNMSPEDSSIYLCSVDKTGGDTEAFFGQGTRLTVV.

This rearrangement joins TRBV5-1 to TRBJ2-2; D is perhaps TRBD2 (5 bases). The germline V gene encodes CDR1 SGHRS and CDR2 YFSETQ. The V and J ends lost 0 bases and 5 bases respectively, with 11 bases between them. The CDR3 covers 15 residues. CDR3 sequence reads: CASSLGVAGTGELFF. The CDR3 nucleotides are TGCGCCAGCAGCTTGGGTGTGGCGGGTACCGGGGAGCTGTTTTTT.

This clone showed up just once. This rearrangement joins TRBV27 to TRBJ2-4; unclear D gene. The length of the CDR3 is 13 residues. Between the trimmed V and J ends, which lost 5 bases and 5 bases, there was a span of 10 bases. Germline V gene sequence: CDR1 MNHEY, CDR2 SMNVEV (reference sequence). CDR3 protein: CASSPPDENIQYF. The CDR3 nucleotides read TGTGCCAGCAGTCCGCCCGACGAAAACATTCAGTACTTC.

V gene TRBV27 combines with J gene TRBJ1-4; D is undetermined. Trimming removed 3 bases from V and 7 bases from J, with 12 bases in between. The CDR3 length is 14 residues. CDR1 and CDR2 (germline): MNHEY, SMNVEV (reference sequence). CDR3 loop: CASSFDVRTEKLFF. CDR3 nucleotides: TGTGCCAGCAGTTTTGATGTTCGTACTGAAAAACTGTTTTTT.

The genes are TRBV7-9 and TRBJ1-2; TRBD1 agrees at 8 bases. The germline gives CDR1 SEHNR, CDR2 FQNEAQ (reference sequence). The CDR3 runs to 15 residues. Trimming cost V 4 bases and J 4 bases; bases outside gene matches: 8. DNA for the CDR3: TGTGCCAGCAGCTCCGGACAGGGAATTTCCTATGGCTACACCTTC. Amino acid sequence: CASSSGQGISYGYTF.

This chain links TRBV29-1 with TRBJ2-7; TRBD1 or TRBD2 may be the D gene (5 bases each). Per the germline V gene, CDR1 is SQVTM and CDR2 is ANQGSEA. The CDR3 is 12 residues long. V lost 7 bases, J lost 5 bases, and 15 bases lay in between. CDR3 sequence (DNA): TGCAGCGCCGGGGACGGGTGGAACGAGCAGTACTTC. This translates into CSAGDGWNEQYF.

The rearrangement joins TRBV13 to TRBJ2-3; 7 bases map to TRBD2. CDR1 is PRHDT and CDR2 is FYEKMQ in the germline V gene (reference sequence). The CDR3 contains 16 residues. V shed 5 bases, J shed 1 base, and the junction held 9 bases outside the gene matches. For the CDR3, the DNA is TGTGCCAGCAGCAATAAGCGGGGCTGGGGCACAGATACGCAGTATTTT. It translates to CASSNKRGWGTDTQYF.

This clone has just one count. This chain uses TRBV6-5 with TRBJ2-7; D is possibly TRBD1 or TRBD2 (6 bases each). The CDR3 spans 15 residues. The V gene lost 5 bases and the J gene lost 1 base, with 15 bases spanning the gap. Per the germline V gene, CDR1 is MNHEY and CDR2 is SVGAGI. Here the CDR3 reads CASSRNREVSYEQYF. The CDR3 nucleotides are TGTGCCAGCAGTCGTAACAGGGAGGTGTCCTACGAGCAGTACTTC.

V usage is TRBV11-2 and J usage is TRBJ2-5, with a tentative D call TRBD1 (6 bases). V lost 2 bases and J 7 bases, leaving 11 bases between the germline ends. The CDR3 covers 13 residues. From germline, CDR1 is SGHAT and CDR2 FQNNGV. The CDR3 DNA reads as TGTGCCAGCAGCTTATCAGAAGGGGGGACCCAGTACTTC. Translated, it gives CASSLSEGGTQYF.

This chain joins TRBV5-1 and TRBJ2-1, with TRBD2 matching over 11 bases. J gave up 14 bases and V 2 bases, and 9 bases lay outside the gene matches. The germline V gene encodes CDR1 SGHRS and CDR2 YFSETQ. CDR3 size: 14 residues. The CDR3 loop reads CASSFRLAGGSKFF. The CDR3 DNA sequence: TGCGCCAGCAGCTTCCGGCTAGCGGGGGGAAGCAAGTTCTTC.

The V gene is TRBV11-1, the J gene TRBJ2-3, with 7 positions matching TRBD2. The germline V gene encodes CDR1 SGHAT and CDR2 FQDESV (reference sequence). V was clipped by 3 bases and J by 4 bases; unmatched bases: 7. The CDR3 totals 15 residues. The CDR3 region has the DNA TGTGCCAGCAGCTTCCTAGCGGCGGGTTCAGATACGCAGTATTTT. Translation: CASSFLAAGSDTQYF.